The 18 T cell receptor beta chains below all came from one sample that was sequenced in a study of T cell responses to AZD1222 COVID-19 vaccine. TCRdb's copy holds only in-frame clones and misses some; the assay was immunoSEQ multiplex PCR. The sample holds some 150,000 clones; approximately 94% are singletons and the top ten take 1.5% to 2%. Material: peripheral blood, obtained on day 0 of AZD1222 vaccination. Receptor source: an adult in good health.

The chain combines TRBV12-3 or TRBV12-4 with TRBJ1-1; D uncertain. This CDR3 is built from 13 residues. Deletions cut 3 bases from V and 5 bases from J, with 10 bases between. Written as DNA, the CDR3 is TGTGCCAGCAGTTTTTATCGGGAGACTGAAGCTTTCTTT. It is translated as CASSFYRETEAFF.

The V gene is TRBV24-1, the J gene TRBJ2-1; D assignment may be TRBD1 or TRBD2 (6 bases each). This CDR3 contains 16 residues. V was trimmed by 2 bases and J by 7 bases, leaving 17 bases between them. CDR1 and CDR2 from the germline V gene are KGHDR and SFDVKD. Written as DNA, the CDR3 is TGTGCCACCAGTGATTCGGGGGCGTCCCGGGTTAATGAGCAGTTCTTC. Translated: CATSDSGASRVNEQFF.

This sequence joins TRBV7-6 and TRBJ1-1; D is undetermined. Looked up from germline, CDR1 is SGHVS and CDR2 is FNYEAQ. The CDR3 is 13 residues long. The V and J ends lost 1 base and 4 bases respectively, with 7 bases between them. Here the CDR3 reads CASSLDVFTEAFF. The CDR3, as DNA: TGTGCCAGCAGCTTAGACGTCTTCACTGAAGCTTTCTTT.

The V and J genes are TRBV10-3 and TRBJ1-2; 9 bases are a match to TRBD1. The germline gives CDR1 ENHRY, CDR2 SYGVKD. V dropped 8 bases and J dropped 8; count of bases not matched to a gene: 12. The CDR3 is made up of 14 amino acids. The CDR3 protein is CAILRDRAAEGYTF. The CDR3, as DNA: TGTGCCATCCTTAGGGACAGGGCCGCGGAAGGCTACACCTTC.

V is TRBV6-5 and J is TRBJ1-2; D is uncertain. Per the germline V gene, CDR1 is MNHEY and CDR2 is SVGAGI. This CDR3 is built from 14 residues. Trimming cost V 8 bases and J 0 bases, with 13 bases left between them. CDR3 sequence reads: CASEERRANYGYTF. DNA for the CDR3: TGTGCCAGCGAGGAAAGGAGAGCTAACTATGGCTACACCTTC.

The V call is TRBV2, the J call TRBJ2-7, with D maybe TRBD1 (6 bases). This CDR3 is built from 15 residues. The germline V and J ends were trimmed by 5 bases and 0 bases, with 14 bases remaining between them. Germline loops: CDR1 SNHLY, CDR2 FYNNEI. The CDR3 loop is CASSPPGHNSYEQYF. DNA of the CDR3: TGTGCCAGCAGTCCCCCGGGACACAACTCCTACGAGCAGTACTTC.

The chain couples TRBV28 to TRBJ2-1; 15 nucleotides line up with TRBD2. This CDR3 is 16 amino acids long. Trimming at V came to 4 bases and at J to 10 bases, leaving 8 bases not matched to a gene. Germline V gene lookup returns CDR1 MDHEN and CDR2 SYDVKM. The CDR3 sequence: CASSSSGTSGRREQFF. The CDR3 DNA sequence: TGTGCCAGCAGTTCCTCCGGGACTAGCGGGAGGCGAGAGCAGTTCTTC.

J is TRBJ1-4 and V is TRBV27; tentative D call: TRBD1 (5 bases). V lost 5 bases, J lost 8 bases, and 9 bases lay in between. Germline CDR1 reads MNHEY; CDR2 reads SMNVEV (reference sequence). The CDR3 has 12 residues. The CDR3 DNA reads TGTGCCAGCAGTGAGGGGCGGGAAAAACTGTTTTTT. Translated: CASSEGREKLFF.

The CDR3 is CASSPPGGRNEKLFF. The DNA of the CDR3 is TGCGCCAGCAGCCCTCCCGGGGGGCGAAATGAAAAACTGTTTTTT. The chain recombines TRBV5-1 with TRBJ1-4; tentatively, D is TRBD1 (6 bases). Germline-derived CDR1 and CDR2 are SGHRS and YFSETQ. The V gene lost 4 bases and the J gene lost 5 bases, with 15 bases spanning the gap. The length of the CDR3 is 15 residues.

The V and J genes are TRBV4-2 and TRBJ2-7; no definite D call. Trimming shortened V by 0 bases and J by 2 bases, and 11 bases separated the two germline ends. The CDR3 sequence is 15 residues long. The germline V gene has CDR1 LGHNA and CDR2 YNFKEQ. The CDR3 sequence: CASSQEPGDAYEQYF. DNA for the CDR3: TGTGCCAGCAGCCAAGAACCTGGGGATGCCTACGAGCAGTACTTC.

This chain links TRBV5-1 with TRBJ2-2; D possibly corresponds to TRBD1 (5 bases). The V gene's germline CDR1 is SGHRS and CDR2 YFSETQ. Trimming took off 4 bases at V and 6 bases at J, with 13 bases between the two ends. The CDR3 contains 14 residues. CDR3 sequence reads: CASSETVTAGELFF. The DNA for the CDR3 is TGCGCCAGCAGCGAGACAGTTACGGCCGGGGAGCTGTTTTTT.

This clone has a single count. The chain links TRBV15 to TRBJ2-7; 7 bases agree with TRBD1. The CDR3 sequence is 16 residues long. J gave up 0 bases and V 5 bases, and 10 bases lay outside the gene matches. Germline V gene sequence: CDR1 LNHNV, CDR2 YYDKDF (reference sequence). As DNA, the CDR3 is TGTGCCACCAGCGGGTCCGGACAGGCGGGCTCCTACGAGCAGTACTTC. Translation gives CATSGSGQAGSYEQYF.

V usage is TRBV7-2 and J usage is TRBJ1-5; the D gene is possibly TRBD1 (6 bases). Germline CDR1 is SGHTA and CDR2 is FQGNSA. V lost 4 bases, J lost 7 bases, and 17 bases lay in between. There are 15 residues in the CDR3. CDR3 region: CASSSTPGGGQPQHF. The CDR3 nucleotides are TGTGCCAGCAGCTCAACCCCCGGCGGGGGCCAGCCCCAGCATTTT.

V is TRBV18 and J is TRBJ2-1; D is unresolved. Looked up from germline, CDR1 is KGHSH and CDR2 is LQKENI. Trimming stripped 2 bases from V and 0 bases from J, with 8 bases between. This CDR3 has 15 residues. In DNA form, the CDR3 reads TGTGCCAGCTCACCAATGTTCGGCTCCTACAATGAGCAGTTCTTC. It is translated as CASSPMFGSYNEQFF.

The V gene is TRBV5-1, the J gene TRBJ2-3; 11 nucleotides agree with TRBD1. With V trimmed by 4 bases and J by 5 bases, 9 bases remained unmatched. CDR1 is SGHRS, CDR2 YFSETQ, per germline. This CDR3 spans 16 amino acids. This chain's CDR3 is CASSPPGGTGGDTQYF. The CDR3 DNA reads TGCGCCAGCAGCCCCCCCGGGGGGACAGGGGGAGATACGCAGTATTTT. The variable domain in full, completed from reference TRBV5-1 and TRBJ2-3, reads KAGVTQTPRYLIKTRGQQVTLSCSPISGHRSVSWYQQTPGQGLQFLFEYFSETQRNKGNFPGRFSGRQFSNSRSEMNVSTLELGDSALYLCASSPPGGTGGDTQYFGPGTRLTVL.

Written as DNA, the CDR3 is TGTGCCAGCAGTTTATCCCTCGGGGTGGGAGGGCCTAGGGCCCCCTACAATGAGCAGTTCTTC. This gives the protein CASSLSLGVGGPRAPYNEQFF. V is TRBV27 and J is TRBJ2-1, with 7 bases that match TRBD2. V was pared by 0 bases and J by 2 bases, with 19 bases of the junction left unmatched. This CDR3 region has 21 residues. Per the germline V gene, CDR1 is MNHEY and CDR2 is SMNVEV (reference sequence).

This chain joins TRBV18 and TRBJ2-3; perhaps TRBD2 as D (6 bases). V lost 1 base and J 6 bases, leaving 14 bases between the germline ends. The CDR3 extends over 15 amino acids. Germline V gives CDR1 KGHSH, CDR2 LQKENI. The CDR3 bases are TGTGCCAGCTCACCACGCGGGGTGGGGACGGATACGCAGTATTTT. Translation gives CASSPRGVGTDTQYF.

The CDR3 loop reads CASSRGGGLQPQHF. CDR3 bases: TGTGCCAGCAGCCGGGGAGGGGGGCTTCAGCCCCAGCATTTT. The chain couples TRBV7-9 to TRBJ1-5, with D tentatively TRBD1 (6 bases). The CDR3 runs 14 residues. Germline V CDR1 and CDR2: SEHNR, FQNEAQ (reference sequence). With 5 bases removed from V and 6 bases from J, the gap between germline ends came to 14 bases.